A selection of T cell receptor beta chains follows, all from one sample in a study of blood T cell repertoires in COVID-19. TCRdb's table, derived via immunoSEQ multiplex PCR, lists solely in-frame clones and lacks some. The data show about 380,000 clones, about four fifths seen once. The sequenced sample consisted of peripheral blood. Receptor source: a human donor with acute or convalescent COVID-19. The donor label of this sample is uncertain. Each CDR3 is given with its conserved first and last residue. The D gene is left open where the match is weak. Clone size, where shown, is once, few, many, or a class for clones that have expanded.

DNA,CDR3,D,J,size,V
TGTGCCAGCAGCCCCCGGGGAACGAGGGGGTTGGGAGAGACCCAGTACTTC,CASSPRGTRGLGETQYF,NA,TRBJ2-5,once,TRBV7-9
TGCGCCAGCAACAAACCGGGACAGGGGGCGCTCGGGATGGGCTACACCTTC,CASNKPGQGALGMGYTF,TRBD1,TRBJ1-2,once,TRBV10-2
TGTGCCAGCACCCCCGGGACTAGGAGCTCCTACGAGCAGTACTTC,CASTPGTRSSYEQYF,TRBD2,TRBJ2-7,NA,TRBV6-5
TGTGCCAGCTCGCGGACAGCCTACGAGCAGTACTTC,CASSRTAYEQYF,NA,TRBJ2-7,once,TRBV18
TGCGCCAGCAGCCTCTCCGCCGGGACAGGGTGGTACAATGAGCAGTTCTTC,CASSLSAGTGWYNEQFF,TRBD1,TRBJ2-1,few,TRBV5-1
TGTGCCAGCAGTCCGACTAGCGGGGGGGCCAAAAACATTCAGTACTTC,CASSPTSGGAKNIQYF,TRBD2,TRBJ2-4,NA,TRBV28
TGTGCCAGCAGCTTAACTCAGACAGGGCCCTCTGGAAACACCATATATTTT,CASSLTQTGPSGNTIYF,TRBD1,TRBJ1-3,NA,TRBV7-6
TGTGCCAGCAGTAATTACGAGCAGTACTTC,CASSNYEQYF,NA,TRBJ2-7,NA,TRBV5-8
TGTGCCAGCAGCCTACCCGGGACAGGGGATTTCTATGGCTACACCTTC,CASSLPGTGDFYGYTF,TRBD1,TRBJ1-2,once,TRBV5-6
TGCGCCAGCAGCTTGACTAGCGGGTACTTTACCTACGAGCAGTACTTC,CASSLTSGYFTYEQYF,TRBD2,TRBJ2-7,NA,TRBV5-1
TGTGCCAGCAGCTACATCCTGACAGGCTACGAGCAGTACTTC,CASSYILTGYEQYF,NA,TRBJ2-7,NA,TRBV5-5
TGTGCCAGCAGCGGCACAGGGGCCCCGGGCTATGGCTACACCTTC,CASSGTGAPGYGYTF,TRBD1,TRBJ1-2,NA,TRBV5-6
TGTGCCAGTAGTATAGATCCCCGGGAGGGAGCTTTCTTT,CASSIDPREGAFF,NA,TRBJ1-1,NA,TRBV19
TGTGCCATCAGTGACTTAAAAGGGACTACGGGCAAGAATTCCTTGAACACTGAAGCTTTCTTT,CAISDLKGTTGKNSLNTEAFF,NA,TRBJ1-1,NA,TRBV10-3
TGTGCCAGCAGTTACTCAGGGGTAAGCAATCAGCCCCAGCATTTT,CASSYSGVSNQPQHF,NA,TRBJ1-5,NA,TRBV6-5
TGTGCCAGCAGCGGGGACAGTTCGACCCAGCATTTT,CASSGDSSTQHF,TRBD1,TRBJ1-5,NA,TRBV6-6
TGTGCCTGGAGTCTCGAGGGCGGGGCGTCTGGAAACACCATATATTTT,CAWSLEGGASGNTIYF,NA,TRBJ1-3,NA,TRBV30
TGCACGGCCGGGGTGGCGGGTGGCTACACCTTC,CTAGVAGGYTF,NA,TRBJ1-2,NA,TRBV29-1
TGCGCCAGCAGCCAAGCCAGGGACAGGGGCTATGGCTACACCTTC,CASSQARDRGYGYTF,TRBD1,TRBJ1-2,many,TRBV4-1
TGTGCCAGCTCACCCTCAAACAGGGGACCCAATTCACCCCTCCACTTT,CASSPSNRGPNSPLHF,TRBD1,TRBJ1-6,NA,TRBV18
TGTGCCAGCAGCTTGACTAGCGGGGGGGCAAATACGCAGTATTTT,CASSLTSGGANTQYF,TRBD2,TRBJ2-3,NA,TRBV7-9
TGTGCCAGCAGGGTGGACAGAAGTGAAAAACTGTTTTTT,CASRVDRSEKLFF,NA,TRBJ1-4,NA,TRBV2
TGTGCCATCAGTGAACAGGTGAACACTGAAGCTTTCTTT,CAISEQVNTEAFF,NA,TRBJ1-1,few,TRBV10-3
TGCGCCAGCAGCCAAGATAATGGGCGCAATGAAAAACTGTTTTTT,CASSQDNGRNEKLFF,NA,TRBJ1-4,NA,TRBV4-1
TGTGCCAGCGGGGAGACAGGGGCCTTGCGAAAACTGTTTTTT,CASGETGALRKLFF,TRBD1,TRBJ1-4,NA,TRBV27
TGTGCCACCAGCAGAGATTTTAGGACAGGGGGCGGAAACACCATATATTTT,CATSRDFRTGGGNTIYF,TRBD1,TRBJ1-3,NA,TRBV15
TGTGCCAGCAGCCCTCGGGGGGCGGGAGGGCCTCAGGATACGCAGTATTTT,CASSPRGAGGPQDTQYF,TRBD2,TRBJ2-3,NA,TRBV2
TGTGCCAGCAGTTACCCTGGGACTAGCGCCGTCAATGAGCAGTTCTTC,CASSYPGTSAVNEQFF,TRBD2,TRBJ2-1,NA,TRBV6-6
TGTGCCAGCAGTCAGGCAACGACAGGGATTCGTGGTACCATATATTTT,CASSQATTGIRGTIYF,TRBD1,TRBJ1-3,NA,TRBV9
TGTGCCAGTAGTAGGGGCAGGGGGGATCCCCAGCATTTT,CASSRGRGDPQHF,TRBD1,TRBJ1-5,NA,TRBV19
TGTGCCAGTAGTATCCGGGACTTCAACACCGGGGAGCTGTTTTTT,CASSIRDFNTGELFF,NA,TRBJ2-2,few,TRBV19
TGTGCCAGCAGCCGAAGAGGAATTCCTTATGGCTACACCTTC,CASSRRGIPYGYTF,NA,TRBJ1-2,NA,TRBV7-9
TGTGCCAGCAGCCAAGATTCAGCCTATAGCGGGAGAAGGACTGAGCAGTTCTTC,CASSQDSAYSGRRTEQFF,TRBD2,TRBJ2-1,once,TRBV4-2
TGTGCCAGCAGTGACAGGTTCTCTGGAAACACCATATATTTT,CASSDRFSGNTIYF,NA,TRBJ1-3,NA,TRBV6-1
TGCGCCAGCAGACCATACACGGGAGGCACTGAAGCTTTCTTT,CASRPYTGGTEAFF,NA,TRBJ1-1,NA,TRBV5-1
TGTGCCAGCAAAAGAGGAACCCGCTATGGCTACACCTTC,CASKRGTRYGYTF,NA,TRBJ1-2,once,TRBV2
TGTGCCAGCAGCTTAGGGGGGACTTTCAATCAGCCCCAGCATTTT,CASSLGGTFNQPQHF,NA,TRBJ1-5,NA,TRBV11-2
TGTGCCAGCAGCTTGGCCAAACTAGCGGGGGGCAATGAGCAGTTCTTC,CASSLAKLAGGNEQFF,TRBD2,TRBJ2-1,NA,TRBV5-8
TGTGCCACGTCTAGCACCATTCAAGAGACCCAGTACTTC,CATSSTIQETQYF,NA,TRBJ2-5,NA,TRBV10-3
TGTGCCAGCAGTGAAGACAGCTTAAGCACAGATACGCAGTATTTT,CASSEDSLSTDTQYF,NA,TRBJ2-3,NA,TRBV2
TGTGCCAGCAGCAAGACTACGAACACCGGGGAGCTGTTTTTT,CASSKTTNTGELFF,NA,TRBJ2-2,NA,TRBV6-5
TGTGCCAGCTCACCAGCCAGCACAGGGAGTGGCTATGGCTACACCTTC,CASSPASTGSGYGYTF,NA,TRBJ1-2,NA,TRBV18
TGTGCCAGCAGCTTCACGGGACTAGCGGGGGAGTACACTTACGAGCAGTACTTC,CASSFTGLAGEYTYEQYF,TRBD2,TRBJ2-7,NA,TRBV7-2